This note documents a single T cell receptor (beta chain) sequence. Its antigen is still unknown. Base qualities are not provided; no much larger clone lies one nucleotide away. The data were obtained in a study of regulatory and conventional T cells in breast cancer (dated by TCRdb to 2015 to 2017). Library preparation was by PCR. The listed sequencing device is Illumina MiSeq. The public reads were reprocessed in TCRdb via fastp at Q25 and MiXCR, keeping in-frame beta chains. Records with the same CDR3 protein are collapsed into one entry carrying the most frequent genes and DNA. The sample data list fewer than 20,000 distinct CDR3 sequences, and approximately 32% of these were observed just once. In total, the top ten clones hold roughly 1.7% of the sample. The CDR3 has 14 amino acids, counting the end cysteine and phenylalanine. Kept here is only the CDR3 DNA, which spans 42 bases and is read in frame from base 1. Trimming removed 4 bases from V and 12 bases from J, leaving 22 bases between the germline ends. Sequences SNHLY (CDR1) and FYNNEI (CDR2) are obtained from the germline V gene.

The rearranged segments are TRBV2 and TRBJ2-7, with no reliable assignment of the D segment. This clonotype originated in a female donor in good health. The sample comprised conventional T cells from blood. The DNA reads as follows: TGTGCCAGCAGTGTATCAGGAGCCCGTTTTTTTGCGTACTTC. Its product reads: CASSVSGARFFAYF.